The 11 T cell receptor beta chains listed next were all sequenced from one sample in a study of cytomegalovirus exposure and HLA in healthy donors. Only in-frame clones appear in the TCRdb table, and some are missing; sequencing was by immunoSEQ multiplex PCR. The table has some 120,000 clones, roughly 95% seen once; the top ten hold 1.7%. Input material: PBMCs. The receptors derive from a man aged 18-30 years in good health and CMV-seronegative.

The rearrangement links TRBV7-3 to TRBJ2-7; 7 bases match TRBD1. The CDR3 spans 13 residues. Germline loops: CDR1 SGHTA, CDR2 FQGTGA. Trimming took 3 bases from V and 5 from J; bases not matched to a gene: 4. The CDR3: CASSFTGEHEQYF. The CDR3 DNA reads TGTGCCAGCAGCTTCACAGGGGAACACGAGCAGTACTTC. Full variable domain (remainder filled in from reference TRBV7-3 and TRBJ2-7): GAGVSQTPSNKVTEKGKYVELRCDPISGHTALYWYRQSLGQGPEFLIYFQGTGAADDSGLPNDRFFAVRPEGSVSTLKIQRTERGDSAVYLCASSFTGEHEQYFGPGTRLTVT.

The chain recombines TRBV7-9 with TRBJ2-3; D not resolved. V lost 1 base to trimming and J lost 0 bases, with 11 bases between them. The CDR3 contains 16 residues. The germline CDR1 and CDR2 sequences are SEHNR and FQNEAQ (reference sequence). In DNA form, the CDR3 reads TGTGCCAGCAGCTTAGGTGACTTCTCTAGCACAGATACGCAGTATTTT. Translation: CASSLGDFSSTDTQYF.

The rearrangement uses TRBV11-3 and TRBJ1-2; D unclear. Trimming cost V 1 base and J 6 bases, with 6 bases left between them. This CDR3 has 12 residues. Germline V gives CDR1 SGHNT, CDR2 YENEEA. The CDR3 DNA reads as TGTGCCAGCAGCTTAGTGCGGGATGGCTACACCTTC. Amino acid sequence: CASSLVRDGYTF.

The J gene is TRBJ1-2, the V gene TRBV28; 8 bases align to TRBD1. The length of the CDR3 is 14 residues. J gave up 2 bases and V 3 bases, and 2 bases lay outside the gene matches. Germline CDR1 and CDR2: MDHEN and SYDVKM. The CDR3 region has the DNA TGTGCCAGCAGTTTCGGGACAGGCAACTATGGCTACACCTTC. Its translation: CASSFGTGNYGYTF.

The chain carries TRBV7-9 and TRBJ2-5; maybe TRBD2 (5 bases). This CDR3 region has 15 residues. The V gene's germline CDR1 is SEHNR and CDR2 FQNEAQ (reference sequence). V lost 8 bases and J lost 5, with 21 bases in between. The CDR3 sequence is CASRGVIPPGETQYF. Here the CDR3 DNA reads TGTGCCAGCCGGGGAGTGATCCCACCTGGGGAGACCCAGTACTTC.

The rearrangement links TRBV6-5 to TRBJ2-5; TRBD2 is a possible D gene (6 bases). Between the trimmed V and J ends, which lost 6 bases and 1 base, there was a span of 12 bases. CDR1 and CDR2 from the germline V gene are MNHEY and SVGAGI. The CDR3 has 14 residues. DNA for the CDR3: TGTGCCAGCAGACACCGGGACTCCCAAGAGACCCAGTACTTC. Translation gives CASRHRDSQETQYF.

The chain has TRBV9 and TRBJ2-1; 14 bases match TRBD2. V gave up 0 bases and J gave up 8 bases; unmatched junction bases: 7. The CDR3 is made up of 17 amino acids. Germline V gives CDR1 SGDLS, CDR2 YYNGEE. The CDR3 sequence: CASSVAGTSGSKYEQFF. The CDR3 DNA is TGTGCCAGCAGCGTAGCCGGGACTAGCGGGAGTAAGTATGAGCAGTTCTTC.

The chain uses TRBV4-3 and TRBJ2-3; no definite D call. V gave up 0 bases and J gave up 3 bases, with 22 bases separating them. This CDR3 spans 19 amino acids. Germline loops: CDR1 LGHNA, CDR2 YSLEER. The CDR3 sequence is CASSQELSNGAGRTDTQYF. In DNA form, the CDR3 reads TGCGCCAGCAGCCAAGAACTCTCTAATGGTGCAGGCCGGACAGATACGCAGTATTTT.

V is TRBV7-9 and J is TRBJ1-5; D is unclear. The germline gives CDR1 SEHNR, CDR2 FQNEAQ (reference sequence). The CDR3 loop spans 17 amino acids. The V and J ends lost 2 bases and 0 bases respectively, with 14 bases between them. The CDR3 region has the DNA TGTGCCAGCAGCTTAAGTATCTCCGGGTTTAGCAATCAGCCCCAGCATTTT. Translated: CASSLSISGFSNQPQHF.

The chain is built from TRBV27 and TRBJ2-2; TRBD2 matches at 10 bases. The CDR3 runs 16 residues. V gave up 5 bases and J gave up 1 base; unmatched junction bases: 4. Germline loops: CDR1 MNHEY, CDR2 SMNVEV (reference sequence). The CDR3 nucleotides are TGTGCCAGCAGTACCGGACTAGCGGTGAACACCGGGGAGCTGTTTTTT. Encoded protein: CASSTGLAVNTGELFF.

The chain uses TRBV28 and TRBJ2-1; TRBD2 matches at 7 bases. This CDR3 contains 14 residues. The V gene end was trimmed by 7 bases and the J gene end by 7 bases; junction bases not matched to a gene: 10. Germline V gives CDR1 MDHEN, CDR2 SYDVKM. CDR3 loop: CASTISGRRNEQFF. CDR3 nucleotides: TGTGCCAGCACCATTAGCGGGCGAAGGAATGAGCAGTTCTTC.